These 12 T cell receptor beta chains came from one sample sequenced in a study of control samples from healthy donors and cancer patients. TCRdb's copy holds only in-frame clones and misses some; the assay was immunoSEQ multiplex PCR. The profile covers 110,000 or so clones, with 82% appearing a single time and about 5.9% taken by the ten largest. The sample consisted of blood. These receptor sequences come from a young man in good health.

The genes are TRBV6-6 and TRBJ1-5, with 7 bases aligning to TRBD1. This CDR3 has 16 amino acids. Germline values: CDR1 MNHNY, CDR2 SVGAGI (reference sequence). The trim removed 6 bases at V and 2 bases at J, leaving 10 bases unmatched. CDR3 amino acids: CASSRGEGAGNQPQHF. The DNA for the CDR3 is TGTGCCAGCAGCCGGGGAGAGGGGGCAGGCAATCAGCCCCAGCATTTT.

J is TRBJ2-3 and V is TRBV12-5; 7 bases line up with TRBD1. CDR1 is LGHNT and CDR2 is FRNRAP in the germline V gene. The V and J ends lost 1 base and 0 bases, in that order; junction bases with no gene match: 1. The CDR3 contains 15 residues. The CDR3 DNA reads TGTGCTAGTGGTTTGGGACAGGGAAGCACAGATACGCAGTATTTT. This sequence encodes CASGLGQGSTDTQYF.

This clone was seen only a few times. The chain links TRBV2 to TRBJ2-5; either TRBD1 or TRBD2 may fit D (5 bases each). Germline CDR1 is SNHLY and CDR2 is FYNNEI. CDR3 size: 13 residues. V gave up 5 bases and J gave up 2 bases, with 9 bases separating them. The CDR3 DNA reads TGTGCCAGCAGTTGGGGACCGCAAGAGACCCAGTACTTC. Translated, it gives CASSWGPQETQYF.

V usage is TRBV6-6 and J usage is TRBJ2-1; D possibly corresponds to TRBD2 (6 bases). Germline CDR1 and CDR2: MNHNY and SVGAGI (reference sequence). Trimming pared 7 bases from V and 2 bases from J, leaving 15 bases between. The length of the CDR3 is 15 residues. The CDR3 nucleotides read TGTGCCAGCACGCAAACGGGACTGACCTACAATGAGCAGTTCTTC. The encoded protein is CASTQTGLTYNEQFF.

The chain employs TRBV18 and TRBJ1-1; D is unresolved. Trimming took 2 bases from V and 1 from J, leaving 11 bases between them. Germline-derived CDR1 and CDR2 are KGHSH and LQKENI. The CDR3 length is 15 residues. In DNA form, the CDR3 reads TGTGCCAGCTCACCAGGGTACGGGAGGAACACTGAAGCTTTCTTT. Residues: CASSPGYGRNTEAFF.

J is TRBJ2-2 and V is TRBV4-1, with 9 bases identical to TRBD1. Germline loops: CDR1 MGHRA, CDR2 YSYEKL. Trimming removed 0 bases from V and 0 bases from J; junction bases left unmatched: 2. This CDR3 is 17 amino acids long. The chain's CDR3 is CASSQDRQGANTGELFF. The CDR3 nucleotides read TGCGCCAGCAGCCAAGATAGACAGGGGGCGAACACCGGGGAGCTGTTTTTT.

The rearrangement links TRBV5-1 to TRBJ1-2; D is ambiguous. CDR3 length: 15 amino acids. V lost 1 base and J lost 0, with 10 bases in between. CDR1 SGHRS and CDR2 YFSETQ come from the germline V gene. The CDR3 bases are TGCGCCAGCAGCTTGCGCTCCGATTCTAACTATGGCTACACCTTC. Translating it yields CASSLRSDSNYGYTF.

CDR3 DNA sequence: TGTGCCTGGAGCGGGGGACAGGGGAACTATGGCTACACCTTC. It encodes CAWSGGQGNYGYTF. The V gene is TRBV30, the J gene TRBJ1-2; 10 bases are a match to TRBD1. The length of the CDR3 is 14 residues. After removal of 3 bases from V and 2 bases from J, the junction contained 3 bases not matched to a gene. The V gene's germline CDR1 is GTSNPN and CDR2 SVGIG (reference sequence).

This clone has only a few counts. This chain connects TRBV6-2 or TRBV6-3 to TRBJ1-2; tentatively, D is TRBD1 (6 bases). The germline CDR1 and CDR2 sequences are MNHEY and SVGEGT. Trimming took off 5 bases at V and 4 bases at J, with 11 bases between the two ends. The CDR3 length is 13 residues. CDR3 DNA sequence: TGTGCCAGCAGTGCCACAGGGATCTATGGCTACACCTTC. Amino acids: CASSATGIYGYTF.

The chain uses TRBV7-6 and TRBJ2-3, with 9 positions matching TRBD2. Germline assignment: CDR1 SGHVS and CDR2 FNYEAQ. Trimming cost V 1 base and J 0 bases; bases outside gene matches: 8. The CDR3 length is 18 residues. The CDR3 reads CASSLVAGGLRSTDTQYF. In DNA form, the CDR3 reads TGTGCCAGCAGCTTAGTGGCGGGGGGGCTCCGGAGCACAGATACGCAGTATTTT.

This clone was counted once. V usage is TRBV5-1 and J usage is TRBJ1-4, with D hard to call. Germline assignment: CDR1 SGHRS and CDR2 YFSETQ. Trimming shortened V by 0 bases and J by 0 bases, and 3 bases separated the two germline ends. The CDR3 is made up of 14 amino acids. CDR3 coding DNA: TGCGCCAGCAGCTTGGGCTCAACTAATGAAAAACTGTTTTTT. Amino acids: CASSLGSTNEKLFF.

This rearrangement joins TRBV4-3 to TRBJ2-7, with D unclear. V lost 0 bases to trimming and J lost 5 bases, with 11 bases between them. This CDR3 is built from 14 residues. CDR1 LGHNA and CDR2 YSLEER come from the germline V gene. The CDR3 reads CASSQDKKSDEQYF. The CDR3 DNA sequence: TGCGCCAGCAGCCAAGATAAAAAAAGCGACGAGCAGTACTTC.